This TCR beta chain was captured in a study of blood T cell repertoires in COVID-19. Here immunoSEQ multiplex PCR was the method, and the copy in TCRdb shows in-frame clones only, minus some. The sample records roughly 180,000 clones, roughly 81% being singletons. Trimming stripped 3 bases from V and 0 bases from J, with 12 bases between. Germline-derived CDR1 and CDR2 are SGHNT and YYREEE (reference sequence). CDR3 size: 15 residues. The gene calls are TRBV5-4 and TRBJ1-1; D remains ambiguous. Sequenced input: peripheral blood. The receptor was isolated from a woman between 45 and 65 years old with COVID-19, enrolled during active disease. The CDR3 loop is CASSSRTELNTEAFF. The CDR3 bases are TGTGCCAGCAGCTCACGGACTGAATTGAACACTGAAGCTTTCTTT.